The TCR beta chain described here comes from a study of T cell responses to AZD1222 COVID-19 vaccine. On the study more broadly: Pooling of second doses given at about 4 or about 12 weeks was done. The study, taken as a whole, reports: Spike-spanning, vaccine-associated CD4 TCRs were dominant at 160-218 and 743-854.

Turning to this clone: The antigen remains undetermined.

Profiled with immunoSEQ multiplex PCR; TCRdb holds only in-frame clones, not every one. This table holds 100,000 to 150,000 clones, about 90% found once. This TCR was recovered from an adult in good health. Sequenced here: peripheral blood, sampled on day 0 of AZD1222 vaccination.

CDR3 region: CASSGLTANSMGYTF. The DNA for the CDR3 is TGTGCCAGTAGTGGGTTGACGGCAAACTCTATGGGCTACACCTTC. This chain connects TRBV19 to TRBJ1-2; D remains unclear. The CDR3 is made up of 15 amino acids. Trimming took 5 bases from V and 8 from J, leaving 21 bases between them. The V gene's germline CDR1 is LNHDA and CDR2 SQIVND (reference sequence).